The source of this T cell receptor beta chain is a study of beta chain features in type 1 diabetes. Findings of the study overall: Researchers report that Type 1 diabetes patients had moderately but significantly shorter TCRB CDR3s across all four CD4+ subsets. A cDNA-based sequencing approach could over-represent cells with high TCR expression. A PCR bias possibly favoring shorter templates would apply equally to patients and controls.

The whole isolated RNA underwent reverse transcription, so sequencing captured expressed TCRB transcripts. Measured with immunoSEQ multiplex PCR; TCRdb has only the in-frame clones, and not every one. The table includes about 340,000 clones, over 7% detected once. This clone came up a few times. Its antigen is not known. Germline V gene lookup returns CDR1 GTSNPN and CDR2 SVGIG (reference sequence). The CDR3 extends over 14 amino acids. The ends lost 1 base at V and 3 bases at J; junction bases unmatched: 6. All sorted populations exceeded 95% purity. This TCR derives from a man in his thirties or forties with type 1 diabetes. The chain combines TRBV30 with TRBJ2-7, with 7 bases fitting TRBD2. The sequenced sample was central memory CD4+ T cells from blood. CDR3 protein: CAWSGGREGYEQYF. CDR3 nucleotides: TGTGCCTGGAGTGGAGGCAGGGAGGGCTACGAGCAGTACTTC.